One and the same sample provided the 20 T cell receptor beta chains below, sequenced in a study of blood T cell repertoires in COVID-19. The data were produced by immunoSEQ multiplex PCR, yet TCRdb's version contains in-frame clones alone and is incomplete. The profile shows approximately 280,000 clones, about 83% of them singletons. Material: PBMCs or T cells enriched from blood (not recorded which). These receptors originate from a middle-aged woman who had recovered from COVID-19.

The rearrangement links TRBV3-1 (or the pseudogene TRBV3-2) to TRBJ1-5; the match to TRBD1 covers 11 bases. Germline V lookup: CDR1 LGHDT, CDR2 YNNKEL (reference sequence). The CDR3 totals 14 residues. Trimming at V came to 4 bases and at J to 5 bases, leaving 1 base not matched to a gene. In DNA form, the CDR3 reads TGTGCCAGCAGCCGGGACAGGGGGTATCAGCCCCAGCATTTT. It codes for CASSRDRGYQPQHF.

The chain uses TRBV27 and TRBJ1-3; D may be TRBD1 (5 bases). Deletions cut 8 bases from V and 0 bases from J, with 17 bases between. The germline CDR1 and CDR2 sequences are MNHEY and SMNVEV (reference sequence). The CDR3 is 16 amino acids. For the CDR3, the DNA is TGTGCCAGCGCCCCCCATGGGGCGCTCTCTGGAAACACCATATATTTT. This gives the protein CASAPHGALSGNTIYF.

The chain couples TRBV15 to TRBJ1-6; D remains unclear. Germline V lookup: CDR1 LNHNV, CDR2 YYDKDF (reference sequence). Trimming pared 4 bases from V and 7 bases from J, leaving 11 bases between. The CDR3 has 14 residues. The CDR3 loop reads CATSMDRGNSPLHF. The CDR3 nucleotides read TGTGCCACCAGCATGGACCGGGGAAATTCACCCCTCCACTTT.

The chain joins TRBV21-1 to TRBJ2-7; TRBD2, the table's D call, was not compared with the DNA. TRBV21-1 is an annotated pseudogene. CDR3 length: 24 amino acids. This CDR3 is CASSTPWEGGSSPGGRTSKYEQYF. The CDR3, as DNA: TGTGCCAGCAGCACCCCTTGGGAGGGGGGATCCTCACCCGGGGGGCGGACCTCCAAATACGAGCAGTACTTC.

The chain has TRBV7-8 and TRBJ2-1, with D tentatively TRBD2 (5 bases). Germline assignment: CDR1 SGHVS and CDR2 FQNEAQ. CDR3 length equals 16 residues. V was cut by 5 bases and J by 2 bases, with 16 bases left in between. CDR3 in DNA: TGTGCCAGCAGCCAGCGGATCCACCTAACCTACAATGAGCAGTTCTTC. Protein: CASSQRIHLTYNEQFF.

V is TRBV2 and J is TRBJ2-6, with TRBD1 matching 8 bases. V was clipped by 2 bases and J by 0 bases; unmatched bases: 3. This CDR3 has 17 amino acids. Germline loops: CDR1 SNHLY, CDR2 FYNNEI. In DNA, the CDR3 is TGTGCCAGCAGTGAATCGGGACAGGCCTCTGGGGCCAACGTCCTGACTTTC. It encodes CASSESGQASGANVLTF. The full variable domain, its missing parts supplied by reference TRBV2 and TRBJ2-6, is EPEVTQTPSHQVTQMGQEVILRCVPISNHLYFYWYRQILGQKVEFLVSFYNNEISEKSEIFDDQFSVERPDGSNFTLKIRSTKLEDSAMYFCASSESGQASGANVLTFGAGSRLTVL.

CDR3 sequence reads: CASSAPDRGILASPLHF. DNA for the CDR3: TGTGCCAGCAGTGCCCCCGACAGGGGTATCCTTGCTTCACCCCTCCACTTT. V usage is TRBV6-1 and J usage is TRBJ1-6; 8 bases are a match to TRBD1. This CDR3 has 17 residues. CDR1 MNHNS and CDR2 SASEGT come from the germline V gene. The ends lost 4 bases at V and 9 bases at J; junction bases unmatched: 14.

The genes are TRBV11-2 and TRBJ1-6, with no clear D. There are 15 residues in the CDR3. V lost 5 bases and J lost 0, with 8 bases in between. Germline CDR1 is SGHAT and CDR2 is FQNNGV. The CDR3 loop is CASSPVSSYNSPLHF. The CDR3 coding sequence is TGTGCCAGCAGCCCGGTGAGCTCCTATAATTCACCCCTCCACTTT.

The chain employs TRBV20-1 and TRBJ2-2; a possible D gene is TRBD2 (6 bases). Germline V lookup: CDR1 DFQATT, CDR2 SNEGSKA (reference sequence). Trimming removed 3 bases from V and 6 bases from J, with 14 bases in between. CDR3 length: 14 residues. CDR3 sequence reads: CSASSRDPPGELFF. The CDR3 bases are TGCAGTGCTAGTTCGCGGGATCCCCCCGGGGAGCTGTTTTTT.

The CDR3 nucleotides read TGTGCCAGCAGTAGTTTGGGAGTTAGCGGGAAGTCCGGGGAGCTGTTTTTT. Encoded protein: CASSSLGVSGKSGELFF. The chain couples TRBV27 to TRBJ2-2; the match to TRBD2 covers 8 bases. Germline V gives CDR1 MNHEY, CDR2 SMNVEV (reference sequence). This CDR3 is 17 amino acids long. The junction had 14 bases not matched to a gene; V was cut back by 5 bases and J by 6 bases.

The V gene is TRBV18, the J gene TRBJ2-2; D is possibly TRBD1 (5 bases). From germline, CDR1 is KGHSH and CDR2 LQKENI. The ends were cut back, 2 bases at V and 5 bases at J, with 12 bases in the middle. There are 15 residues in the CDR3. The CDR3 coding sequence is TGTGCCAGCTCACCAAGTCGGCAGGGAACCGGGGAGCTGTTTTTT. Translating it yields CASSPSRQGTGELFF.

This clone was detected only once. The J gene is TRBJ2-1, the V gene TRBV11-2; a possible D gene is TRBD2 (5 bases). V lost 1 base and J 8 bases, leaving 9 bases between the germline ends. The CDR3 length is 13 residues. The germline CDR1 and CDR2 sequences are SGHAT and FQNNGV. The chain's CDR3 is CASSLGGSDEQFF. The CDR3, as DNA: TGTGCCAGCAGCTTAGGTGGGAGCGATGAGCAGTTCTTC.

The chain employs TRBV10-3 and TRBJ1-4; 7 bases fit TRBD1. V shed 6 bases and J 8 bases; nucleotides not matched to a gene: 9. Germline assignment: CDR1 ENHRY and CDR2 SYGVKD. The length of the CDR3 is 14 residues. CDR3 in DNA: TGTGCCATCAGACCGGGACAGTCGGAGGAAAAACTGTTTTTT. It yields the protein CAIRPGQSEEKLFF.

The rearrangement joins TRBV2 to TRBJ1-4; D may be TRBD1 (6 bases). Germline lookup yields CDR1 SNHLY and CDR2 FYNNEI. This CDR3 spans 16 amino acids. The V gene lost 4 bases and the J gene lost 0 bases, with 12 bases spanning the gap. This CDR3 is CASSADRLATNEKLFF. The CDR3 nucleotides read TGTGCCAGCAGTGCTGACAGGCTAGCAACTAATGAAAAACTGTTTTTT.

The chain recombines TRBV4-1 with TRBJ2-7, with 11 bases identical to TRBD2. Germline loops: CDR1 MGHRA, CDR2 YSYEKL. The length of the CDR3 is 16 residues. Unmatched junction bases numbered 8, after V lost 2 bases and J lost 5 bases. The CDR3 here is CASSQSRLAGNDEQYF. The CDR3 region has the DNA TGCGCCAGCAGCCAATCCAGACTAGCGGGAAACGACGAGCAGTACTTC.

The rearrangement links TRBV4-1 to TRBJ2-3; TRBD2 matches at 9 bases. The CDR3 has 17 residues. The V and J ends lost 2 bases and 0 bases, in that order; junction bases with no gene match: 6. Germline assignment: CDR1 MGHRA and CDR2 YSYEKL. CDR3 sequence (DNA): TGCGCCAGCAGCCAACCAGCTAGCGGGAAAAGCACAGATACGCAGTATTTT. Residues: CASSQPASGKSTDTQYF.

CDR3 DNA: TGTGCCACCAGTGACGACAGGGACTCCTACAATGAGCAGTTCTTC. It codes for CATSDDRDSYNEQFF. V usage is TRBV24-1 and J usage is TRBJ2-1; TRBD1 matches 7 bases. Germline CDR1 KGHDR, CDR2 SFDVKD. The CDR3 totals 15 residues. J was trimmed by 0 bases and V by 4 bases; bases with no gene match: 2.

The rearrangement links TRBV14 to TRBJ1-4; maybe TRBD1 (5 bases). V lost 1 base to trimming and J lost 8 bases, with 17 bases between them. The CDR3 spans 16 residues. The germline V gene has CDR1 SGHDN and CDR2 FVKESK. The CDR3 DNA is TGTGCCAGCAGCCAAGTCGGCCGGCGGGGCGCGGAAAAACTGTTTTTT. Its translation is CASSQVGRRGAEKLFF.

V gene TRBV27 combines with J gene TRBJ2-7, with 7 bases that match TRBD1. The J segment lost 7 bases and the V segment lost 8 bases, leaving 20 bases of the junction unmatched. This CDR3 is built from 16 residues. In germline, CDR1 is MNHEY, CDR2 SMNVEV (reference sequence). The CDR3 region is CASWRPGTTGLKEQYF. CDR3 DNA: TGTGCCAGCTGGCGCCCCGGAACGACAGGGTTGAAGGAGCAGTACTTC.

The chain joins TRBV4-1 to TRBJ1-1; 9 bases line up with TRBD1. Germline-derived CDR1 and CDR2 are MGHRA and YSYEKL. This CDR3 has 16 residues. The trim removed 6 bases at V and 0 bases at J, leaving 8 bases unmatched. CDR3 sequence reads: CASSPGQGKMNTEAFF. CDR3 nucleotide sequence: TGCGCCAGCAGTCCCGGACAGGGGAAAATGAACACTGAAGCTTTCTTT.